This TCR beta chain was identified during a study of cytomegalovirus exposure and HLA in healthy donors. Overall study results and limits: An observed cluster of highly shared sequence variants was recorded as a likely sequencing artifact.

About this clone itself: The antigen is unknown.

The CDR3 is made up of 13 amino acids. Germline assignment: CDR1 LGHNA and CDR2 YNFKEQ. V dropped 5 bases and J dropped 5 bases, with 12 bases sitting between them. Those who donated were healthy bone marrow donors. PCR was performed using 60 Vbeta and 13 Jbeta primers. Generated by immunoSEQ multiplex PCR, the TCRdb table keeps only in-frame clones and is missing some. The table has roughly 130,000 clones, approximately 68% seen once. The genes are TRBV4-2 and TRBJ2-5; D is undetermined. The sequenced sample consisted of PBMCs. This receptor was obtained from a man aged 25-45 years in good health and CMV-seropositive. The DNA for the CDR3 is TGTGCCAGCAGCTTGAACGGGTTTGAGACCCAGTACTTC. Translated, it gives CASSLNGFETQYF.